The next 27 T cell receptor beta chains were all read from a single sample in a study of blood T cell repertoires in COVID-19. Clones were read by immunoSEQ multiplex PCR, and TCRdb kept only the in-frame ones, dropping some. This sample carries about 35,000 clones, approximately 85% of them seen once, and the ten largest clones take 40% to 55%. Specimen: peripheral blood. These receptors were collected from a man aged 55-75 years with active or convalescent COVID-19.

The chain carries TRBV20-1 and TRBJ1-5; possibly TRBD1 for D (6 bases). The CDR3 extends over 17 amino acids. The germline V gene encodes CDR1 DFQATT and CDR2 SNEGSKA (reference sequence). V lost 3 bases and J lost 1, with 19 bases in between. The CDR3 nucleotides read TGCAGTGCTAGTATTACCCCGGCAGGGGTAAGCAATCAGCCCCAGCATTTT. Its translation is CSASITPAGVSNQPQHF.

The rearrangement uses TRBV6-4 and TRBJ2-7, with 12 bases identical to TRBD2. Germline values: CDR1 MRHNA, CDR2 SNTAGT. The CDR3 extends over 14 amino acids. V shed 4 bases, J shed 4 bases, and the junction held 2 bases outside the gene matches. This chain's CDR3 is CASSGLAGVYEQYV. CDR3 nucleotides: TGTGCCAGCAGTGGACTAGCGGGAGTATACGAGCAGTACGTC.

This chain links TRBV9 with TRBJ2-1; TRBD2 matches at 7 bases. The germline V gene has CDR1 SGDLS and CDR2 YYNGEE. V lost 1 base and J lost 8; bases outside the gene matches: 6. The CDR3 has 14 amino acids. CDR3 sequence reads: CASSVLPSGDEQFF. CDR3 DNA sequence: TGTGCCAGCAGCGTATTGCCTAGCGGCGATGAGCAGTTCTTC.

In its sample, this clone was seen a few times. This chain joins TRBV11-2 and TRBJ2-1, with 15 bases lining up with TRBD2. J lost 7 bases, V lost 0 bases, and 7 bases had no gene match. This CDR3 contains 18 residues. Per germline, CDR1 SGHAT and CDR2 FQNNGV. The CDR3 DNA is TGTGCCAGCAGCTTAGAGGGACTAGCGGGGGGCCTTGGGAATGAGCAGTTCTTC. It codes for CASSLEGLAGGLGNEQFF.

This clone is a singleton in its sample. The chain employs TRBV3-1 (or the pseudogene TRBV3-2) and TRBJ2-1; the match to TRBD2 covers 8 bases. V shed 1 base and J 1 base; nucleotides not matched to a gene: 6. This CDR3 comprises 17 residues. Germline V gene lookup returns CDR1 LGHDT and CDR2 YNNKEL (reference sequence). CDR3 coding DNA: TGTGCCAGCAGCCAAGTCCCGGCGGGGGGTTCCTACAATGAGCAGTTCTTC. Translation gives CASSQVPAGGSYNEQFF.

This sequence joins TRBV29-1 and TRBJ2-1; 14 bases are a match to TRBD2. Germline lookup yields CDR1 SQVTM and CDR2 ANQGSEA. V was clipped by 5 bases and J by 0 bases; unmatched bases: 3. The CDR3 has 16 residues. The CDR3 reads CSVRTSGRSSYNEQFF. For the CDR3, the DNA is TGCAGCGTTAGGACTAGCGGGAGGAGCTCCTACAATGAGCAGTTCTTC.

CDR3 DNA sequence: TGTGCCAGCAGTTTAGGGGACTATACTGAAGCTTTCTTT. Protein: CASSLGDYTEAFF. The chain is built from TRBV12-3 or TRBV12-4 and TRBJ1-1; perhaps TRBD1 as D (5 bases). Deletions cut 1 base from V and 5 bases from J, with 8 bases between. The CDR3 extends over 13 amino acids.

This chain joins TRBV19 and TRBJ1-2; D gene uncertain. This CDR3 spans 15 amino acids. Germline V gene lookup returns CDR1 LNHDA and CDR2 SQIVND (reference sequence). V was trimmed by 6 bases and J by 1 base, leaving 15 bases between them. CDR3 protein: CASSDSVGVNYGYTF. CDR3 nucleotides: TGTGCCAGTAGCGATTCAGTGGGCGTTAACTATGGCTACACCTTC.

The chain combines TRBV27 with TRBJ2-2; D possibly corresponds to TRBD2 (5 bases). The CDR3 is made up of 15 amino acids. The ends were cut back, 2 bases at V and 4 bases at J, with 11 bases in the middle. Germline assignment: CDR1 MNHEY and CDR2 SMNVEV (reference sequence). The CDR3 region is CASSLAGWGTGELFF. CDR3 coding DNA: TGTGCCAGCAGTTTAGCGGGTTGGGGCACCGGGGAGCTGTTTTTT.

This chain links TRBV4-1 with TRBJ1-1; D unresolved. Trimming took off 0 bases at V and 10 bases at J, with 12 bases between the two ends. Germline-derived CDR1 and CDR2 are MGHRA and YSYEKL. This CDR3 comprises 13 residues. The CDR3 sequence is CASSQDSFRGAFF. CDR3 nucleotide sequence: TGCGCCAGCAGCCAAGATAGTTTTAGAGGAGCTTTCTTT.

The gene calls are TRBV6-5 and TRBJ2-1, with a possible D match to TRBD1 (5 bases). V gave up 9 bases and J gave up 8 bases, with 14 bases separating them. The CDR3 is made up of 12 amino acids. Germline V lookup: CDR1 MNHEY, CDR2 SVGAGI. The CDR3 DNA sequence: TGTGCCAGTGGGAAAGGGGTCTATGAGCAGTTCTTC. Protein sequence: CASGKGVYEQFF.

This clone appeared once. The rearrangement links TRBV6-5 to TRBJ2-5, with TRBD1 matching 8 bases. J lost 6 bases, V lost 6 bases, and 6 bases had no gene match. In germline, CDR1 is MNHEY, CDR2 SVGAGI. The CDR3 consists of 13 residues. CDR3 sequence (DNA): TGTGCCAGCAGCCCGGACAGGGACAAGACCCAGTACTTC. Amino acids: CASSPDRDKTQYF.

The CDR3, as DNA: TGTGCCAGCAGCGCGGCCAGTGCAAGCTATGGCTACACCTTC. As protein: CASSAASASYGYTF. V is TRBV6-6 and J is TRBJ1-2; D not resolved. The CDR3 covers 14 residues. Germline V gene lookup returns CDR1 MNHNY and CDR2 SVGAGI (reference sequence). V gave up 6 bases and J gave up 4 bases, with 15 bases separating them.

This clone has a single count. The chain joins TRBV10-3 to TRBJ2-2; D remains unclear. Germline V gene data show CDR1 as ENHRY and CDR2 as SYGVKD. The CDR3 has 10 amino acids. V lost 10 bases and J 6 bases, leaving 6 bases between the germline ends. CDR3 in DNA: TGTGCCACCTCCCCCGGGGAGCTGTTTTTT. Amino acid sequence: CATSPGELFF.

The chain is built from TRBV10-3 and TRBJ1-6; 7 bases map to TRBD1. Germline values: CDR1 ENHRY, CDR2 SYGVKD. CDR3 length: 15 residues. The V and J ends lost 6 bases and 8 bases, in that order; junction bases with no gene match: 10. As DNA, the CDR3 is TGTGCCATCAGCTTTAAGACAGGGATGGATTCACCCCTCCACTTT. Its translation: CAISFKTGMDSPLHF.

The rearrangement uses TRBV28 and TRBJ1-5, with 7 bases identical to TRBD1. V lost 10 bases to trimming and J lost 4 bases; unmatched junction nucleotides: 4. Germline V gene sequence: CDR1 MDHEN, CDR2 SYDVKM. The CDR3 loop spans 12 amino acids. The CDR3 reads CATTTGNQPQHF. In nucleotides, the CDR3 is TGTGCCACCACGACAGGGAATCAGCCCCAGCATTTT. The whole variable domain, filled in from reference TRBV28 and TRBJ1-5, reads DVKVTQSSRYLVKRTGEKVFLECVQDMDHENMFWYRQDPGLGLRLIYFSYDVKMKEKGDIPEGYSVSREKKERFSLILESASTNQTSMYLCATTTGNQPQHFGDGTRLSIL.

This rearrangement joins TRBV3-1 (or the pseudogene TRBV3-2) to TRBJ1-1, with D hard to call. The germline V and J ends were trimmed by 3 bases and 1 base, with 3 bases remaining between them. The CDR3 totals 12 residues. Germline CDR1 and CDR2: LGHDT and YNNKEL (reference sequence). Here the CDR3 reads CASSHGNTEAFF. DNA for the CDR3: TGTGCCAGCAGCCACGGGAACACTGAAGCTTTCTTT.

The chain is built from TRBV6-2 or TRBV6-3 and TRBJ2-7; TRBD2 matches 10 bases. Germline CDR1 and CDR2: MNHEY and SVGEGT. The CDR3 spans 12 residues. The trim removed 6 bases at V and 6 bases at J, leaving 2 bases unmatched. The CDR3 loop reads CASSRTSGEQYV. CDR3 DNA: TGTGCCAGCAGCCGGACTAGCGGCGAGCAGTACGTC.

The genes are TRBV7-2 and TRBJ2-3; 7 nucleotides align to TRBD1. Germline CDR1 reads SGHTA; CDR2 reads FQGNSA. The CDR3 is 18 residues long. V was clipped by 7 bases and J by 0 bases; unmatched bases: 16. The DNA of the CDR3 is TGTGCCAGCAACTCCGTTACAGGGGTCCTACTTAGCACAGATACGCAGTATTTT. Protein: CASNSVTGVLLSTDTQYF.

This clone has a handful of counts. CDR3 sequence reads: CASSTRASGDYGYTF. The DNA for the CDR3 is TGTGCCAGCAGTACCAGGGCCTCTGGCGACTATGGCTACACCTTC. The rearrangement joins TRBV7-8 to TRBJ1-2, with D maybe TRBD1 (5 bases). CDR3 length equals 15 residues. V lost 6 bases to trimming and J lost 3 bases, with 17 bases between them. Per the germline V gene, CDR1 is SGHVS and CDR2 is FQNEAQ.

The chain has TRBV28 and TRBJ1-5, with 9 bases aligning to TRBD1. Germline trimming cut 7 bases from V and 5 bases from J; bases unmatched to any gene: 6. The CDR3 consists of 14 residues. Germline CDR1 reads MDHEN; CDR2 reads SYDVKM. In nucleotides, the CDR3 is TGTGCCAGCAAGAGGACAGGGGTAGATCAGCCCCAGCATTTT. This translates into CASKRTGVDQPQHF.

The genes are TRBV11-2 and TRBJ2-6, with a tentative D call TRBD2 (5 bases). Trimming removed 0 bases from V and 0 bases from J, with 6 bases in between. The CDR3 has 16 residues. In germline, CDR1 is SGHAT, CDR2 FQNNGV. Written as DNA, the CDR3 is TGTGCCAGCAGCTTAGACGGGATCTCTGGGGCCAACGTCCTGACTTTC. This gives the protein CASSLDGISGANVLTF.

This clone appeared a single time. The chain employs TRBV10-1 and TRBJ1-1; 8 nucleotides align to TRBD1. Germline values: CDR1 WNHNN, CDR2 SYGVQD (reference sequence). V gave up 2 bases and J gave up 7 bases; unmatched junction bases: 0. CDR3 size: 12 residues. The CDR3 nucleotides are TGCGCCAGCAGTGAGGGGACAGGTGAAGCTTTCTTT. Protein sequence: CASSEGTGEAFF.

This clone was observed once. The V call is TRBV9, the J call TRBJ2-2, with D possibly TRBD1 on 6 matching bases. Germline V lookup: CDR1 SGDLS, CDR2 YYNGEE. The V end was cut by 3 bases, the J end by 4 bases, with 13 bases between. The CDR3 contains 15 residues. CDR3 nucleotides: TGTGCCAGCAGCGGGCTAGGGGGTGGCACCGGGGAGCTGTTTTTT. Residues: CASSGLGGGTGELFF.

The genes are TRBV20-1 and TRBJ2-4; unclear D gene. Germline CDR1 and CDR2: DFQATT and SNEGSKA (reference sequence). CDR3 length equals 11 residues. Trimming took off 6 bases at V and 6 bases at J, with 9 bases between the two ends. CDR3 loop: CSASPGNIQYF. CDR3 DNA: TGCAGTGCGAGCCCCGGAAACATTCAGTACTTC.

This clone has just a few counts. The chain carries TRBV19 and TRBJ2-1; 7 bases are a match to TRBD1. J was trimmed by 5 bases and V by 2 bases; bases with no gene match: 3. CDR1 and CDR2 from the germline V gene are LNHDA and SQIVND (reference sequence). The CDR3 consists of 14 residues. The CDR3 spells CASSIRTGNNEQFF. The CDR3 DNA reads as TGTGCCAGTAGTATAAGGACAGGAAACAATGAGCAGTTCTTC. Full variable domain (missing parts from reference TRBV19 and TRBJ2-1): DGGITQSPKYLFRKEGQNVTLSCEQNLNHDAMYWYRQDPGQGLRLIYYSQIVNDFQKGDIAEGYSVSREKKESFPLTVTSAQKNPTAFYLCASSIRTGNNEQFFGPGTRLTVL.

CDR3 in amino acids: CASSLGTGWEPQHF. The CDR3 DNA is TGTGCCAGCAGCTTAGGGACAGGGTGGGAGCCCCAGCATTTT. This chain connects TRBV11-2 to TRBJ1-5; 8 bases align to TRBD1. Germline trimming cut 1 base from V and 8 bases from J; bases unmatched to any gene: 4. This CDR3 region has 14 residues. Germline assignment: CDR1 SGHAT and CDR2 FQNNGV. Filled out from reference TRBV11-2 and TRBJ1-5, the complete variable domain reads EAGVAQSPRYKIIEKRQSVAFWCNPISGHATLYWYQQILGQGPKLLIQFQNNGVVDDSQLPKDRFSAERLKGVDSTLKIQPAKLEDSAVYLCASSLGTGWEPQHFGDGTRLSIL.